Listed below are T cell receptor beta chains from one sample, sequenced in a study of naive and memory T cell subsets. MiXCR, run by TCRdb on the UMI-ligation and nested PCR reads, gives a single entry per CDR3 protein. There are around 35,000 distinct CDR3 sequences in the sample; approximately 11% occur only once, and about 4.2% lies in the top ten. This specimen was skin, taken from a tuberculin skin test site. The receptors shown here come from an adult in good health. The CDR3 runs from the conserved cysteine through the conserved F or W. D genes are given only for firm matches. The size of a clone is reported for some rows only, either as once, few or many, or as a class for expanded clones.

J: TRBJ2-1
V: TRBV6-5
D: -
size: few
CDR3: CASRTTLKGRYGTYEQFF
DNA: TGTGCCAGCAGAACTACCTTGAAGGGGAGGTATGGGACTTATGAGCAGTTCTTC

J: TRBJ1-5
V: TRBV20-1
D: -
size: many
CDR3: CSARESTGSNQPQHF
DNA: TGCAGTGCTAGAGAGTCGACGGGGAGCAATCAGCCCCAGCATTTT

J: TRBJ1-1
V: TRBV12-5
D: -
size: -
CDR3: CASAIVTGPAFF
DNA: TGTGCTAGTGCCATTGTCACAGGTCCGGCTTTCTTT

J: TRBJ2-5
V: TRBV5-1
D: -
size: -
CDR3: CASSRNTGSEETQYF
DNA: TGCGCCAGCAGCAGGAACACAGGGAGCGAAGAGACCCAGTACTTC

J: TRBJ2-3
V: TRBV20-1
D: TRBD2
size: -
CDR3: CSASPSGSTDTQYF
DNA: TGCAGTGCTAGTCCTAGCGGAAGCACAGATACGCAGTATTTT

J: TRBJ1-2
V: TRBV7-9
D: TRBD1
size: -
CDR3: CASSLAGTDGYTF
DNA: TGTGCCAGCAGCTTAGCCGGGACAGATGGCTACACCTTC

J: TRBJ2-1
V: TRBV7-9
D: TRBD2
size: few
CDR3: CASSPSGTTNEQFF
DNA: TGTGCCAGCAGCCCTAGCGGGACTACCAATGAGCAGTTCTTC

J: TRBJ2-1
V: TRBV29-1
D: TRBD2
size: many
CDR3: CSVEAAGERYNEQFF
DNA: TGCAGCGTTGAAGCCGCGGGAGAAAGGTACAATGAGCAGTTCTTC

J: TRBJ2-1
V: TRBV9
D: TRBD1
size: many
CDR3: CASSVHRQGGDEQFF
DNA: TGTGCCAGCAGCGTACACCGACAGGGGGGCGACGAGCAGTTCTTC

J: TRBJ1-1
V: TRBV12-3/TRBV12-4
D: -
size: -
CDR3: CASSFGRDTEAFF
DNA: TGTGCCAGCAGTTTCGGGCGGGACACTGAAGCTTTCTTT

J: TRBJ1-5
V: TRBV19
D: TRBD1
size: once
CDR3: CASSIGQGRANQPQNF
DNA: TGTGCCAGTAGTATAGGACAGGGCAGGGCAAATCAGCCCCAGAATTTT

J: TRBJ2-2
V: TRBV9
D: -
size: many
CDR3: CASSGGRSATGELFF
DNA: TGTGCCAGCAGCGGGGGGAGGAGCGCCACCGGGGAGCTGTTTTTT

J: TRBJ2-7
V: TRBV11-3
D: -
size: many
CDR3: CASSQKAGADYEQYF
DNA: TGTGCCAGCAGCCAAAAGGCAGGGGCGGACTACGAGCAGTACTTC

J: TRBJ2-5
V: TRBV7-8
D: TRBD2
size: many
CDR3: CASSSGLAGGAGETQYF
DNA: TGTGCCAGCAGCTCCGGACTAGCGGGAGGGGCGGGAGAGACCCAGTACTTC

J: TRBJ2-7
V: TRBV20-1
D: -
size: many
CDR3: CSARGRSYEQYF
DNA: TGCAGTGCTAGAGGTCGGTCCTACGAGCAGTACTTC

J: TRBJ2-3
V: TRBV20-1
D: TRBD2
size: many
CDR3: CSASRRGGTDTQYF
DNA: TGCAGTGCTAGTAGGCGGGGGGGCACAGATACGCAGTATTTT

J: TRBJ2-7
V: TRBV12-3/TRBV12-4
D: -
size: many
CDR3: CASSLNGPHYEQYF
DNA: TGTGCCAGCAGTTTAAACGGACCACACTACGAGCAGTACTTC

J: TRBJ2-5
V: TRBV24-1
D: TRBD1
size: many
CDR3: CATSDSTGDQLTQYF
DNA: TGTGCCACCAGTGATTCGACAGGGGACCAGTTAACCCAGTACTTC

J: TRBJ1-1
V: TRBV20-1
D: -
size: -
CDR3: CSARVPENTEAFF
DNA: TGCAGTGCTAGAGTTCCGGAGAACACTGAAGCTTTCTTT

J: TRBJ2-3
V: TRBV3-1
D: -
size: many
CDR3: CASGGAGDTQYF
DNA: TGTGCCAGCGGGGGGGCAGGGGATACGCAGTATTTT

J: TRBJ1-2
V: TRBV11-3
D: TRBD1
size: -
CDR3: CASSLDAETGRRGYTF
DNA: TGTGCCAGCAGCTTAGATGCGGAGACAGGGCGGCGAGGCTACACCTTC

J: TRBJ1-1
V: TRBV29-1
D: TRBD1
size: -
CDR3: CSVVTGERNTEAFF
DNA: TGCAGCGTGGTGACAGGGGAAAGGAACACTGAAGCTTTCTTT

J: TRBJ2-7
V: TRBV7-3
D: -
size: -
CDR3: CASSYGGNEQYF
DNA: TGTGCCAGCAGCTACGGAGGGAACGAGCAGTACTTC

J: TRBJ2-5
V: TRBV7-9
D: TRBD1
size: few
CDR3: CASSPPTGAPRETQYF
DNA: TGTGCCAGCAGCCCGCCGACAGGGGCCCCCAGGGAGACCCAGTACTTC

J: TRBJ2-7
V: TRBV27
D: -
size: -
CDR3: CASSARDSYEQYF
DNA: TGTGCCAGCAGTGCCCGGGACTCCTACGAGCAGTACTTC

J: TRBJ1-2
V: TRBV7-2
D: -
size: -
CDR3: CASAGSRDVGYTF
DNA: TGTGCCAGCGCGGGATCCCGTGATGTAGGCTACACCTTC

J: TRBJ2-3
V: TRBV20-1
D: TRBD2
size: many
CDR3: CSAIIPWRGSSSTDTQYF
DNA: TGCAGTGCTATCATCCCCTGGCGGGGGAGTTCTAGCACAGATACGCAGTATTTT

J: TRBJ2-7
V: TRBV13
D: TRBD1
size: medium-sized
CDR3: CASSLAGTGKTHEQYF
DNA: TGTGCCAGCAGCCTGGCCGGGACAGGGAAGACCCACGAGCAGTACTTC

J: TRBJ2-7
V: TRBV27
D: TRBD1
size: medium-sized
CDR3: CASSRQGGSYEQYF
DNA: TGTGCCAGCAGTCGACAGGGGGGGTCCTACGAGCAGTACTTC

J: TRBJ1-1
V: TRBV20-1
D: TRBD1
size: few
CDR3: CSARRPTGNTEAFF
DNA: TGCAGTGCTAGAAGACCGACAGGGAATACTGAAGCTTTCTTT

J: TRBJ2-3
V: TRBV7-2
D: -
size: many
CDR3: CASIPTVTSTDTQYF
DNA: TGTGCCAGCATCCCAACCGTGACTAGCACAGATACGCAGTATTTT

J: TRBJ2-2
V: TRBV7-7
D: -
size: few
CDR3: CASSLAPRDGELFF
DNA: TGTGCTAGCAGCTTAGCCCCCCGGGACGGGGAGCTGTTTTTT

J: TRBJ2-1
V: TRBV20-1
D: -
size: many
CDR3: CSARRGSGDEQFF
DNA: TGCAGTGCCCGCCGCGGCTCGGGCGATGAGCAGTTCTTC

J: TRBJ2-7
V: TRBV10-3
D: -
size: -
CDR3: CAISESDQTYEQYF
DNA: TGTGCCATCAGTGAGTCGGACCAGACCTACGAGCAGTACTTC

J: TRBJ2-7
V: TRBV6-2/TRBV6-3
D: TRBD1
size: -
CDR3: CASSNPPFQDRGHEQYF
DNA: TGTGCCAGCAGCAACCCCCCTTTTCAGGACAGGGGCCACGAGCAGTACTTC

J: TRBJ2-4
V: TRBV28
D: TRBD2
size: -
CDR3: CASSQTSISGKNIQYF
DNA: TGTGCCAGCAGTCAGACTAGCATATCGGGCAAAAACATTCAGTACTTC

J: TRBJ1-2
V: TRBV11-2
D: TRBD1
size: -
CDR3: CASSLTGGAGYGDTF
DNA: TGTGCCAGCAGCTTGACAGGGGGCGCGGGGTATGGCGACACCTTC

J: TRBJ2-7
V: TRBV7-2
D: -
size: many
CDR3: CASSSSPQGGEQYF
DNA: TGTGCCAGCAGCTCTAGCCCCCAGGGGGGCGAGCAGTACTTC

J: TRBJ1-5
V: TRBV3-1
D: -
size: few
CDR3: CASSQSNQPQHF
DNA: TGTGCCAGCAGCCAAAGCAATCAGCCCCAGCATTTT

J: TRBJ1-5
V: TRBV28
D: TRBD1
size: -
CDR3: CASGPTGVRNQPQHF
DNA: TGTGCCAGCGGACCGACAGGGGTAAGAAATCAGCCCCAGCATTTT